Below are 31 T cell receptor beta chains sequenced from a single sample in a study of cytomegalovirus exposure and HLA in healthy donors. The primer mix had 60 Vbeta and 13 Jbeta primers. Clones were read by immunoSEQ multiplex PCR, and TCRdb kept only the in-frame ones, dropping some. Of about 120,000 clones in the sample, around 85% were seen once. The sample was PBMCs. Every receptor here comes from a man younger than 45 in good health and CMV-seronegative.

This clone has only one observation. This rearrangement joins TRBV2 to TRBJ2-2, with D perhaps TRBD1 (5 bases). The CDR3 is 14 amino acids. The V end lost 6 bases, the J end lost 2 bases, and 10 bases lay between the germline ends. The V gene's germline CDR1 is SNHLY and CDR2 FYNNEI. The chain's CDR3 is CASRWGTNTGELFF. CDR3 sequence (DNA): TGTGCCAGCAGGTGGGGCACAAACACCGGGGAGCTGTTTTTT.

V gene TRBV10-3 combines with J gene TRBJ1-1, with D possibly TRBD1 on 6 matching bases. CDR3 length: 18 amino acids. Germline V gene sequence: CDR1 ENHRY, CDR2 SYGVKD. Trimming removed 1 base from V and 1 base from J, with 19 bases in between. CDR3 loop: CAISELRGGRGPNTEAFF. Written as DNA, the CDR3 is TGTGCCATCAGTGAGTTGAGGGGGGGAAGGGGCCCGAACACTGAAGCTTTCTTT.

J is TRBJ2-2 and V is TRBV29-1, with a weak D call TRBD1 (6 bases). Trimming took off 4 bases at V and 3 bases at J, with 18 bases between the two ends. There are 16 residues in the CDR3. Germline lookup yields CDR1 SQVTM and CDR2 ANQGSEA. CDR3 sequence: CSVVWALKGDTGELFF. The DNA for the CDR3 is TGCAGCGTTGTTTGGGCCTTGAAGGGGGACACCGGGGAGCTGTTTTTT.

V usage is TRBV15 and J usage is TRBJ1-5; a weak D match, TRBD1 (6 bases). Germline loops: CDR1 LNHNV, CDR2 YYDKDF (reference sequence). Trimming shortened V by 1 base and J by 11 bases, and 18 bases separated the two germline ends. The CDR3 has 15 residues. The CDR3: CATSRAGGGPETQHF. DNA for the CDR3: TGTGCCACCAGCAGAGCTGGCGGGGGGCCGGAGACCCAGCATTTT. Looking up the rest from reference TRBV15 and TRBJ1-5 gives the full variable domain: DAMVIQNPRYQVTQFGKPVTLSCSQTLNHNVMYWYQQKSSQAPKLLFHYYDKDFNNEADTPDNFQSRRPNTSFCFLDIRSPGLGDTAMYLCATSRAGGGPETQHFGDGTRLSIL.

V gene TRBV28 combines with J gene TRBJ1-6; tentative D call: TRBD1 (6 bases). The CDR3 contains 13 residues. V lost 8 bases, J lost 6 bases, and 11 bases lay in between. The V gene's germline CDR1 is MDHEN and CDR2 SYDVKM. Here the CDR3 reads CASVARGNSPLHF. Here the CDR3 DNA reads TGTGCCAGCGTGGCCAGGGGTAATTCACCCCTCCACTTT. Drawing the rest from reference TRBV28 and TRBJ1-6, the complete variable domain is DVKVTQSSRYLVKRTGEKVFLECVQDMDHENMFWYRQDPGLGLRLIYFSYDVKMKEKGDIPEGYSVSREKKERFSLILESASTNQTSMYLCASVARGNSPLHFGNGTRLTVT.

The V call is TRBV28, the J call TRBJ2-7; D is perhaps TRBD2 (7 bases). The CDR3 has 12 amino acids. Germline V gene data show CDR1 as MDHEN and CDR2 as SYDVKM. This CDR3 is CVTGRGSYEQYF. In nucleotides, the CDR3 is TGTGTCACAGGGAGGGGCTCCTACGAGCAGTACTTC.

V and J are TRBV7-7 and TRBJ2-2; D may be TRBD1 (6 bases). Germline CDR1 and CDR2: SSHAT and FNYEAQ (reference sequence). The V gene lost 2 bases and the J gene lost 1 base, with 17 bases spanning the gap. CDR3 size: 18 residues. CDR3 sequence (DNA): TGTGCCAGCAGCTTAATGGGTCGGCAGGGGCAGAACACCGGGGAGCTGTTTTTT. This encodes CASSLMGRQGQNTGELFF. Full variable domain (remainder filled in from reference TRBV7-7 and TRBJ2-2): GAGVSQSPRYKVTKRGQDVTLRCDPISSHATLYWYQQALGQGPEFLTYFNYEAQPDKSGLPSDRFSAERPEGSISTLTIQRTEQRDSAMYRCASSLMGRQGQNTGELFFGEGSRLTVL.

CDR3 sequence (DNA): TGTGCCAGCAGCGCAACCGGGACTAGCGGCTGGAACACCGGGGAGCTGTTTTTT. Translated, it gives CASSATGTSGWNTGELFF. The V gene is TRBV9, the J gene TRBJ2-2, with 11 positions matching TRBD2. After removal of 3 bases from V and 1 base from J, the junction contained 8 bases not matched to a gene. CDR1 and CDR2 from the germline V gene are SGDLS and YYNGEE. The CDR3 consists of 18 residues.

The V and J genes are TRBV5-1 and TRBJ2-5; perhaps TRBD1 as D (5 bases). The CDR3 totals 16 residues. V lost 0 bases and J 1 base, leaving 13 bases between the germline ends. Per the germline V gene, CDR1 is SGHRS and CDR2 is YFSETQ. The CDR3 DNA follows: TGCGCCAGCAGCTTGGGCAGGGATACTACCCAAGAGACCCAGTACTTC. Encoded protein: CASSLGRDTTQETQYF.

The chain links TRBV6-6 to TRBJ2-3; D gene uncertain. This CDR3 has 13 amino acids. Between the trimmed V and J ends, which lost 5 bases and 0 bases, there was a span of 6 bases. Germline CDR1 MNHNY, CDR2 SVGAGI (reference sequence). The CDR3: CASSLGSTDTQYF. The DNA of the CDR3 is TGTGCCAGCAGTCTCGGTAGCACAGATACGCAGTATTTT.

The genes are TRBV4-1 and TRBJ2-7; D perhaps matches TRBD1 (6 bases). The CDR3 has 15 amino acids. CDR1 is MGHRA, CDR2 YSYEKL, per germline. V lost 4 bases, J lost 0 bases, and 13 bases lay in between. CDR3 amino acids: CASSLLQGYSYEQYF. CDR3 in DNA: TGCGCCAGCAGCCTCCTACAGGGTTACTCCTACGAGCAGTACTTC.

The chain has TRBV27 and TRBJ1-1; 9 nucleotides line up with TRBD1. The CDR3 length is 16 residues. Losses at the gene ends were 7 bases for V and 0 bases for J; bases not matched to a gene: 9. The germline V gene encodes CDR1 MNHEY and CDR2 SMNVEV (reference sequence). The CDR3 sequence: CASKGTGRGLNTEAFF. DNA for the CDR3: TGTGCCAGCAAGGGGACAGGGAGAGGGTTGAACACTGAAGCTTTCTTT.

The V and J genes are TRBV2 and TRBJ2-5; tentatively, D is TRBD2 (5 bases). The germline V gene has CDR1 SNHLY and CDR2 FYNNEI. CDR3 length: 13 amino acids. The V gene lost 9 bases and the J gene lost 4 bases, with 15 bases spanning the gap. The CDR3 loop reads CASSRGWGETQYF. Here the CDR3 DNA reads TGTGCCAGTAGCCGGGGTTGGGGAGAGACCCAGTACTTC.

The J gene is TRBJ1-4, the V gene TRBV9; D is perhaps TRBD1 (5 bases). Trimming removed 0 bases at V and 4 bases at J, with 7 bases between. The CDR3 has 14 amino acids. Per the germline V gene, CDR1 is SGDLS and CDR2 is YYNGEE. In DNA, the CDR3 is TGTGCCAGCAGCGTAGACAGGAGTAATGAAAAACTGTTTTTT. Translation gives CASSVDRSNEKLFF.

V is TRBV7-9 and J is TRBJ1-4; D gene ambiguous. Germline CDR1 SEHNR, CDR2 FQNEAQ (reference sequence). V dropped 0 bases and J dropped 4 bases, with 12 bases sitting between them. This CDR3 spans 16 amino acids. CDR3 residues: CASSLAIDTYNEKLFF. The CDR3 DNA sequence: TGTGCCAGCAGCTTAGCGATCGACACGTATAATGAAAAACTGTTTTTT.

The chain recombines TRBV5-1 with TRBJ2-3; TRBD2 matches 10 bases. Losses at the gene ends were 1 base for V and 5 bases for J; bases not matched to a gene: 4. CDR3 size: 15 residues. Germline assignment: CDR1 SGHRS and CDR2 YFSETQ. The CDR3 region is CASSLTGTSEDTQYF. As DNA, the CDR3 is TGCGCCAGCAGCTTGACCGGGACTAGCGAAGATACGCAGTATTTT.

V usage is TRBV6-1 and J usage is TRBJ2-5; possible D gene TRBD1, 5 bases. Trimming stripped 4 bases from V and 0 bases from J, with 9 bases between. The CDR3 runs to 14 residues. Germline V gene sequence: CDR1 MNHNS, CDR2 SASEGT. CDR3 sequence: CASSGGPNQETQYF. CDR3 bases: TGTGCCAGCAGTGGGGGCCCTAACCAAGAGACCCAGTACTTC.

This clone is a singleton in its sample. The chain carries TRBV5-6 and TRBJ1-1; 8 positions agree with TRBD1. The CDR3 totals 17 residues. In germline, CDR1 is SGHDT, CDR2 YYEEEE. Losses at the gene ends were 1 base for V and 6 bases for J; bases not matched to a gene: 14. DNA for the CDR3: TGTGCCAGCAGCTTGACAGGGGCAGGGGGCGCGGAAGCTGAAGCTTTCTTT. Its translation is CASSLTGAGGAEAEAFF.

The V gene is TRBV5-6, the J gene TRBJ1-6; D not resolved. The CDR3 loop spans 13 amino acids. Germline CDR1 and CDR2: SGHDT and YYEEEE. V was clipped by 4 bases and J by 17 bases, with 19 bases between them. The CDR3 DNA reads TGTGCCAGCAGCCGGAGCTCAAATTATATCGTCCACTTT. It specifies CASSRSSNYIVHF.

The genes are TRBV10-3 and TRBJ2-3, with D perhaps TRBD1 (7 bases). V was trimmed by 5 bases and J by 3 bases, leaving 24 bases between them. CDR1 and CDR2 (germline): ENHRY, SYGVKD. The CDR3 is 18 amino acids. The CDR3 bases are TGTGCCATCAGTATAATCGTGGTGGCAGGGGGGTTGACAGATACGCAGTATTTT. Translated: CAISIIVVAGGLTDTQYF.

V usage is TRBV27 and J usage is TRBJ2-4; a weak D match, TRBD1 (5 bases). CDR3 size: 14 residues. Germline CDR1 MNHEY, CDR2 SMNVEV (reference sequence). The germline V and J ends were trimmed by 0 bases and 4 bases, with 7 bases remaining between them. CDR3 sequence reads: CASSLSRAKNIQYF. As DNA, the CDR3 is TGTGCCAGCAGTTTATCCAGGGCTAAAAACATTCAGTACTTC.

This clone appeared once. The genes are TRBV6-1 and TRBJ2-7; weak D call: TRBD1 (5 bases). Germline values: CDR1 MNHNS, CDR2 SASEGT. Trimming removed 1 base from V and 7 bases from J, with 17 bases in between. The CDR3 has 15 residues. For the CDR3, the DNA is TGTGCCAGCAGTGAAGTAGACAGTGATCTAGGTGAGCAGTACTTC. Its protein is CASSEVDSDLGEQYF.

This sequence joins TRBV2 and TRBJ1-2, with 8 bases lining up with TRBD1. V trimming: 3 bases; J trimming: 4 bases; junction bases outside the gene matches: 1. Germline V gene lookup returns CDR1 SNHLY and CDR2 FYNNEI. The CDR3 sequence is 13 residues long. This CDR3 reads CASSEGQAYGYTF. In nucleotides, the CDR3 is TGTGCCAGCAGTGAGGGACAGGCCTATGGCTACACCTTC. The full variable domain, rest sourced from reference TRBV2 and TRBJ1-2, is EPEVTQTPSHQVTQMGQEVILRCVPISNHLYFYWYRQILGQKVEFLVSFYNNEISEKSEIFDDQFSVERPDGSNFTLKIRSTKLEDSAMYFCASSEGQAYGYTFGSGTRLTVV.

The chain joins TRBV10-1 to TRBJ2-2, with 7 bases matching TRBD1. J was trimmed by 6 bases and V by 6 bases; bases with no gene match: 10. This CDR3 region has 15 residues. Germline V gene lookup returns CDR1 WNHNN and CDR2 SYGVQD (reference sequence). CDR3 nucleotide sequence: TGCGCCAGCAGCAACGCCCGACAGGGTCCCGGGGAGCTGTTTTTT. Protein sequence: CASSNARQGPGELFF.

This clone appeared a single time. The rearrangement joins TRBV7-9 to TRBJ2-1, with 9 bases aligning to TRBD1. Germline lookup yields CDR1 SEHNR and CDR2 FQNEAQ (reference sequence). The CDR3 runs 16 residues. V was clipped by 1 base and J by 7 bases; unmatched bases: 8. This chain's CDR3 is CASSLVSGTGTNEQFF. CDR3 nucleotides: TGTGCCAGCAGCTTAGTTTCCGGGACAGGGACGAATGAGCAGTTCTTC. The complete variable domain, with remaining parts taken from reference TRBV7-9 and TRBJ2-1, reads DTGVSQNPRHKITKRGQNVTFRCDPISEHNRLYWYRQTLGQGPEFLTYFQNEAQLEKSRLLSDRFSAERPKGSFSTLEIQRTEQGDSAMYLCASSLVSGTGTNEQFFGPGTRLTVL.

This clone has a single count. The junction and the germline gene differ at one end; a read error may be behind it. V is TRBV5-8 and J is TRBJ2-6; 7 bases line up with TRBD1. Germline V gives CDR1 SGHTS, CDR2 YDEGEE. CDR3 length: 20 amino acids. Here the CDR3 reads CASSFPSRMTGSSGANGLTF. The DNA of the CDR3 is TGTGCCAGCAGCTTTCCGTCCCGAATGACAGGGAGCTCTGGGGCCAACGGCCTGACTTTC. Drawing the rest from reference TRBV5-8 and TRBJ2-6, the complete variable domain is EAGVTQSPTHLIKTRGQQATLRCSPISGHTSVYWYQQALGLGLQFLLWYDEGEERNRGNFPPRFSGRQFPNYSSELNVNALELEDSALYLCASSFPSRMTGSSGANGLTFGAGSRLTVL.

V is TRBV5-1 and J is TRBJ2-7; the match to TRBD1 covers 10 bases. V was clipped by 3 bases and J by 2 bases; unmatched bases: 2. Germline loops: CDR1 SGHRS, CDR2 YFSETQ. The CDR3 sequence is 14 residues long. This CDR3 is CASSSGTGAYEQYF. The CDR3 coding sequence is TGCGCCAGCAGCTCCGGGACAGGGGCCTACGAGCAGTACTTC.

As concerns this clone: At one boundary the junction diverges from the germline segment, which might be a read error. The chain has TRBV10-3 and TRBJ2-3, with D tentatively TRBD2 (5 bases). CDR3 length: 14 amino acids. CDR1 and CDR2 from the germline V gene are ENHRY and SYGVKD. The CDR3 sequence is CAVRSGNPTDTQYF. In nucleotides, the CDR3 is TGTGCCGTCAGGTCCGGGAACCCCACAGATACGCAGTATTTT.

V and J are TRBV6-1 and TRBJ1-6, with D perhaps TRBD1 (5 bases). CDR1 is MNHNS, CDR2 SASEGT, per germline. V was cut by 8 bases and J by 0 bases, with 8 bases left in between. CDR3 length: 14 amino acids. CDR3 protein: CASQDISYNSPLHF. The CDR3, as DNA: TGTGCCAGCCAGGACATCTCCTATAATTCACCCCTCCACTTT.

This clone was detected only once. V and J are TRBV6-5 and TRBJ2-1; tentative D call: TRBD2 (5 bases). Germline V gives CDR1 MNHEY, CDR2 SVGAGI. This CDR3 comprises 13 residues. V was shortened by 0 bases and J by 7 bases, with 7 bases between the two germline ends. The CDR3 loop is CASSYSEGNEQFF. CDR3 sequence (DNA): TGTGCCAGCAGTTACTCAGAGGGAAATGAGCAGTTCTTC.

The chain joins TRBV30 to TRBJ1-4, with 9 bases matching TRBD1. Germline CDR1 GTSNPN, CDR2 SVGIG (reference sequence). The CDR3 totals 14 residues. J gave up 8 bases and V 2 bases, and 6 bases lay outside the gene matches. CDR3 in amino acids: CAWSNRGREEKLFF. The CDR3 coding sequence is TGTGCCTGGAGTAACAGGGGGCGCGAAGAAAAACTGTTTTTT.